Included here is one T cell receptor (beta chain) sequence, with context. V was trimmed by 5 bases and J by 6 bases, leaving 13 bases between them. The V gene's germline CDR1 is LNHDA and CDR2 SQIVND (reference sequence). The CDR3 spans 13 residues. Here immunoSEQ multiplex PCR was the method, and the copy in TCRdb shows in-frame clones only, minus some. Of about 380,000 clones listed, 88% were seen once; the top ten hold 1.2%. The source of the sample is a study of blood T cell repertoires in COVID-19. The genes are TRBV19 and TRBJ1-2; D ambiguous. This clonotype was sampled from a woman under 30 who had recovered from COVID-19. Material for sequencing was PBMCs or T cells enriched from blood (not recorded which). CDR3 in amino acids: CASSLPSTDGYTF. The CDR3 DNA reads as TGTGCCAGTAGTCTTCCGTCCACGGATGGCTACACCTTC.